Shown below are 30 T cell receptor beta chains from a single sample sequenced in a study of cytomegalovirus exposure and HLA in healthy donors. PCR amplification relied on 60 Vbeta primers (plus 13 Jbeta primers). The repertoire was sequenced with immunoSEQ multiplex PCR; TCRdb's copy has only in-frame clones and lacks some. The repertoire holds about 190,000 clones, with 60% to 80% as singletons. The sequenced material came from PBMCs. These receptors were obtained from a woman aged 18-35 years in good health and CMV-seronegative.

The count of this clone is one. V usage is TRBV7-6 and J usage is TRBJ2-7, with 9 nucleotides matching TRBD2. V dropped 3 bases and J dropped 6; count of bases not matched to a gene: 0. Per germline, CDR1 SGHVS and CDR2 FNYEAQ. The CDR3 covers 12 residues. The CDR3 region has the DNA TGTGCCAGCAGCTTGCGGGGGGGCGAGCAGTACTTC. Its protein product is CASSLRGGEQYF.

J is TRBJ2-7 and V is TRBV29-1, with TRBD1 identical over 7 bases. The CDR3 sequence is 13 residues long. V was pared by 2 bases and J by 5 bases, with 6 bases of the junction left unmatched. Germline CDR1 reads SQVTM; CDR2 reads ANQGSEA. CDR3 DNA: TGCAGCGTTGAAACCAGGGGGAAGAACGAGCAGTACTTC. Translated: CSVETRGKNEQYF.

V and J are TRBV6-6 and TRBJ1-2; 7 bases map to TRBD1. With V trimmed by 6 bases and J by 1 base, 2 bases remained unmatched. CDR3 size: 13 residues. Germline-derived CDR1 and CDR2 are MNHNY and SVGAGI (reference sequence). DNA for the CDR3: TGTGCCAGCAGCCGGGACAGTAACTATGGCTACACCTTC. This encodes CASSRDSNYGYTF.

This clone was seen only once. The chain uses TRBV7-9 and TRBJ2-1; D perhaps matches TRBD2 (6 bases). CDR1 and CDR2 from the germline V gene are SEHNR and FQNEAQ (reference sequence). Trimming left V 2 bases short and J 4 bases short, with 12 bases between. The CDR3 runs 15 residues. CDR3: CASSLLGGRYNEQFF. CDR3 coding DNA: TGTGCCAGCAGCTTACTGGGGGGAAGGTACAATGAGCAGTTCTTC.

V gene TRBV6-1 combines with J gene TRBJ2-7; 7 nucleotides line up with TRBD2. Trimming took 7 bases from V and 2 from J; bases not matched to a gene: 8. CDR1 MNHNS and CDR2 SASEGT come from the germline V gene. The CDR3 has 14 residues. The CDR3 is CASTPVRGAYEQYF. The CDR3 coding sequence is TGTGCCAGCACTCCAGTCCGGGGGGCCTACGAGCAGTACTTC.

The chain recombines TRBV4-2 with TRBJ2-1; a possible D gene is TRBD2 (6 bases). CDR1 is LGHNA and CDR2 is YNFKEQ in the germline V gene. The ends were cut back, 4 bases at V and 7 bases at J, with 11 bases in the middle. The CDR3 runs to 13 residues. The CDR3 loop reads CASSRLEGNEQFF. The CDR3 DNA sequence: TGTGCCAGCAGCCGGCTGGAGGGTAATGAGCAGTTCTTC.

The chain joins TRBV9 to TRBJ1-3; 11 bases match TRBD1. The CDR3 is made up of 17 amino acids. Germline assignment: CDR1 SGDLS and CDR2 YYNGEE. Trimming cost V 5 bases and J 2 bases; bases outside gene matches: 9. CDR3: CASSGGTGGNAGNTIYF. CDR3 in DNA: TGTGCCAGCAGTGGTGGGACAGGGGGTAATGCTGGAAACACCATATATTTT.

The chain links TRBV2 to TRBJ1-2; D perhaps matches TRBD1 (5 bases). Germline V gene sequence: CDR1 SNHLY, CDR2 FYNNEI. V lost 5 bases and J 5 bases, leaving 15 bases between the germline ends. The CDR3 sequence is 14 residues long. The CDR3 sequence: CASSQLYGQYGYTF. CDR3 bases: TGTGCCAGCAGTCAGTTATATGGACAATATGGCTACACCTTC.

This chain joins TRBV4-1 and TRBJ2-7; weak D call: TRBD2 (6 bases). CDR3 length equals 16 residues. CDR1 is MGHRA, CDR2 YSYEKL, per germline. Trimming pared 2 bases from V and 2 bases from J, leaving 16 bases between. The CDR3 region is CASSQISSANTYEQYF. For the CDR3, the DNA is TGCGCCAGCAGCCAAATTTCTAGCGCAAATACCTACGAGCAGTACTTC.

The chain couples TRBV5-1 to TRBJ1-6, with D possibly being TRBD1 (5 bases). Per the germline V gene, CDR1 is SGHRS and CDR2 is YFSETQ. The V end was cut by 3 bases, the J end by 1 base, with 11 bases between. The CDR3 has 16 amino acids. The CDR3 DNA reads TGCGCCAGCAGCTCGGGGGGGGTGTCCTATAATTCACCCCTCCACTTT. Its translation: CASSSGGVSYNSPLHF.

This clone came up a few times. V is TRBV5-6 and J is TRBJ1-6; no clear D. The CDR3 consists of 19 residues. Germline-derived CDR1 and CDR2 are SGHDT and YYEEEE. V was clipped by 1 base and J by 0 bases, with 17 bases between them. Here the CDR3 reads CASSLIARTESSYNSPLHF. CDR3 sequence (DNA): TGTGCCAGCAGCTTGATTGCGCGTACAGAGAGCTCCTATAATTCACCCCTCCACTTT.

The genes are TRBV28 and TRBJ1-1; tentatively, D is TRBD1 (6 bases). The CDR3 is made up of 16 amino acids. Deletions cut 0 bases from V and 0 bases from J, with 11 bases between. Germline CDR1 reads MDHEN; CDR2 reads SYDVKM. The CDR3 coding sequence is TGTGCCAGCAGTTTATGGCCAGGGGTGATGAACACTGAAGCTTTCTTT. As protein: CASSLWPGVMNTEAFF. Drawing the rest from reference TRBV28 and TRBJ1-1, the complete variable domain is DVKVTQSSRYLVKRTGEKVFLECVQDMDHENMFWYRQDPGLGLRLIYFSYDVKMKEKGDIPEGYSVSREKKERFSLILESASTNQTSMYLCASSLWPGVMNTEAFFGQGTRLTVV.

CDR3 protein: CASSIVTSGINTGELFF. In DNA form, the CDR3 reads TGTGCCAGTAGTATCGTCACTAGCGGGATAAACACCGGGGAGCTGTTTTTT. The gene calls are TRBV19 and TRBJ2-2, with 10 bases lining up with TRBD2. J lost 2 bases, V lost 3 bases, and 6 bases had no gene match. CDR3 length: 17 amino acids. The V gene's germline CDR1 is LNHDA and CDR2 SQIVND (reference sequence).

The chain carries TRBV29-1 and TRBJ1-1; D might be TRBD1 (6 bases). The CDR3 totals 14 residues. Between the trimmed V and J ends, which lost 4 bases and 3 bases, there was a span of 15 bases. Germline V gives CDR1 SQVTM, CDR2 ANQGSEA. DNA for the CDR3: TGCAGCGTTGCTCTGGGGGCGCTGGACACTGAAGCTTTCTTT. Amino acid sequence: CSVALGALDTEAFF.

The CDR3 reads CASILRQLYTDTQYF. Here the CDR3 DNA reads TGTGCCAGCATCCTACGACAGTTATACACAGATACGCAGTATTTT. V and J are TRBV21-1 and TRBJ2-3; the table's D call, TRBD1, was not checked against the DNA. TRBV21-1 is recorded as a pseudogene. The CDR3 is 15 residues long.

The chain combines TRBV27 with TRBJ2-7; a weak D match, TRBD1 (6 bases). This CDR3 has 14 amino acids. CDR1 and CDR2 from the germline V gene are MNHEY and SMNVEV (reference sequence). Trimming shortened V by 2 bases and J by 3 bases, and 11 bases separated the two germline ends. Here the CDR3 DNA reads TGTGCCAGCAGTTTAAAGGGGGTTCTCTACGAGCAGTACTTC. It yields the protein CASSLKGVLYEQYF.

This chain links TRBV6-5 with TRBJ1-4; weak D call: TRBD1 (5 bases). Germline V gene lookup returns CDR1 MNHEY and CDR2 SVGAGI. The V and J ends lost 5 bases and 0 bases respectively, with 10 bases between them. The CDR3 loop spans 15 amino acids. CDR3: CASSRQYATNEKLFF. The CDR3 DNA is TGTGCCAGCAGTCGACAGTATGCAACTAATGAAAAACTGTTTTTT.

The J gene is TRBJ2-7, the V gene TRBV28; 10 nucleotides align to TRBD2. The CDR3 length is 13 residues. Germline CDR1 is MDHEN and CDR2 is SYDVKM. Unmatched junction bases numbered 3, after V lost 6 bases and J lost 4 bases. For the CDR3, the DNA is TGTGCCAGCAGAATAGCGGGAGGATACGAGCAGTACTTC. Amino acid sequence: CASRIAGGYEQYF. Together with reference TRBV28 and TRBJ2-7, the CDR3 gives the full variable domain: DVKVTQSSRYLVKRTGEKVFLECVQDMDHENMFWYRQDPGLGLRLIYFSYDVKMKEKGDIPEGYSVSREKKERFSLILESASTNQTSMYLCASRIAGGYEQYFGPGTRLTVT.

This clone was observed a handful of times. The chain joins TRBV27 to TRBJ1-4; tentative D call: TRBD1 (5 bases). CDR1 is MNHEY and CDR2 is SMNVEV in the germline V gene (reference sequence). The CDR3 runs to 17 residues. With 3 bases removed from V and 0 bases from J, the gap between germline ends came to 14 bases. The CDR3 region is CASSFAQPTATNEKLFF. The CDR3 DNA is TGTGCCAGCAGTTTTGCTCAACCGACAGCAACTAATGAAAAACTGTTTTTT.

CDR3: CASSLRGPSGNTIYF. The CDR3 region has the DNA TGTGCCAGCAGTTTGAGAGGTCCCTCTGGAAACACCATATATTTT. The chain couples TRBV27 to TRBJ1-3; D gene uncertain. Between the trimmed V and J ends, which lost 3 bases and 0 bases, there was a span of 9 bases. Germline values: CDR1 MNHEY, CDR2 SMNVEV (reference sequence). CDR3 length: 15 residues.

The gene calls are TRBV4-1 and TRBJ2-7; D is possibly TRBD1 (6 bases). Germline V gene lookup returns CDR1 MGHRA and CDR2 YSYEKL. This CDR3 spans 14 amino acids. V lost 4 bases to trimming and J lost 3 bases, with 13 bases between them. Here the CDR3 DNA reads TGCGCCAGCAGCCCCCGGACAGAAGACTACGAGCAGTACTTC. It encodes CASSPRTEDYEQYF.

The chain uses TRBV9 and TRBJ2-1, with D possibly TRBD1 on 6 matching bases. Trimming pared 0 bases from V and 8 bases from J, leaving 9 bases between. Looked up from germline, CDR1 is SGDLS and CDR2 is YYNGEE. The CDR3 extends over 13 amino acids. The CDR3 loop reads CASSVVRGDEQFF. The CDR3, as DNA: TGTGCCAGCAGCGTAGTCAGGGGAGATGAGCAGTTCTTC.

The rearrangement uses TRBV5-6 and TRBJ2-3; TRBD2 agrees at 8 bases. V trimming: 3 bases; J trimming: 4 bases; junction bases outside the gene matches: 7. There are 15 residues in the CDR3. Germline values: CDR1 SGHDT, CDR2 YYEEEE. The CDR3 DNA sequence: TGTGCCAGCAGCTCCGGACTAGCTGGTTCAGATACGCAGTATTTT. This sequence encodes CASSSGLAGSDTQYF.

The chain uses TRBV4-1 and TRBJ2-7; TRBD2 might be the D (6 bases). CDR1 MGHRA and CDR2 YSYEKL come from the germline V gene. The CDR3 spans 17 residues. V was shortened by 0 bases and J by 0 bases, with 15 bases between the two germline ends. The CDR3 nucleotides read TGCGCCAGCAGCCAAGAGGGGGGAACGGCAGCCTCCTACGAGCAGTACTTC. As protein: CASSQEGGTAASYEQYF.

This clone was recorded a few times. The chain combines TRBV7-9 with TRBJ1-3; the D is unclear. Germline-derived CDR1 and CDR2 are SEHNR and FQNEAQ (reference sequence). V lost 2 bases and J 2 bases, leaving 10 bases between the germline ends. The CDR3 has 15 residues. The DNA of the CDR3 is TGTGCCAGCAGCTTAAGAGGTTCGACTGGAAACACCATATATTTT. Amino acids: CASSLRGSTGNTIYF. Complete variable domain (other parts from reference TRBV7-9 and TRBJ1-3): DTGVSQNPRHKITKRGQNVTFRCDPISEHNRLYWYRQTLGQGPEFLTYFQNEAQLEKSRLLSDRFSAERPKGSFSTLEIQRTEQGDSAMYLCASSLRGSTGNTIYFGEGSWLTVV.

V gene TRBV9 combines with J gene TRBJ1-1; 10 bases fit TRBD1. The CDR3 spans 15 residues. The V segment lost 0 bases and the J segment 4 bases; nucleotides outside the gene matches: 3. The germline V gene has CDR1 SGDLS and CDR2 YYNGEE. CDR3 sequence (DNA): TGTGCCAGCAGCGTAGATGGACAGGGGGGCACTGAAGCTTTCTTT. It codes for CASSVDGQGGTEAFF.

The V and J genes are TRBV5-6 and TRBJ2-7; 12 nucleotides line up with TRBD2. CDR1 and CDR2 from the germline V gene are SGHDT and YYEEEE. V shed 1 base and J 0 bases; nucleotides not matched to a gene: 5. CDR3 size: 17 residues. CDR3 DNA sequence: TGTGCCAGCAGCTTGCTAGCGGGAGGGCCCAGCTCCTACGAGCAGTACTTC. Translating it yields CASSLLAGGPSSYEQYF.

The chain links TRBV19 to TRBJ2-7; D gene ambiguous. Germline CDR1 is LNHDA and CDR2 is SQIVND (reference sequence). The CDR3 contains 13 residues. V was cut by 1 base and J by 3 bases, with 7 bases left in between. The CDR3 DNA reads as TGTGCCAGTAGTATAGGAGGCGGCTACGAGCAGTACTTC. Protein product: CASSIGGGYEQYF. Supplemented by reference TRBV19 and TRBJ2-7, the full variable domain reads DGGITQSPKYLFRKEGQNVTLSCEQNLNHDAMYWYRQDPGQGLRLIYYSQIVNDFQKGDIAEGYSVSREKKESFPLTVTSAQKNPTAFYLCASSIGGGYEQYFGPGTRLTVT.

The chain employs TRBV7-6 and TRBJ2-1; 9 nucleotides line up with TRBD1. CDR1 SGHVS and CDR2 FNYEAQ come from the germline V gene. The CDR3 has 16 amino acids. V was clipped by 6 bases and J by 4 bases; unmatched bases: 10. The chain's CDR3 is CASSQFRDRAYNEQFF. DNA of the CDR3: TGTGCCAGCAGTCAATTCCGGGACAGGGCATACAATGAGCAGTTCTTC. Complete variable domain (other parts from reference TRBV7-6 and TRBJ2-1): GAGVSQSPRYKVTKRGQDVALRCDPISGHVSLYWYRQALGQGPEFLTYFNYEAQQDKSGLPNDRFSAERPEGSISTLTIQRTEQRDSAMYRCASSQFRDRAYNEQFFGPGTRLTVL.

The V call is TRBV29-1, the J call TRBJ1-1; D is ambiguous. CDR3 length equals 10 residues. Trimming took 7 bases from V and 2 from J, leaving 5 bases between them. Germline lookup yields CDR1 SQVTM and CDR2 ANQGSEA. The chain's CDR3 is CSGRNTEAFF. DNA for the CDR3: TGCAGCGGGAGAAACACTGAAGCTTTCTTT.